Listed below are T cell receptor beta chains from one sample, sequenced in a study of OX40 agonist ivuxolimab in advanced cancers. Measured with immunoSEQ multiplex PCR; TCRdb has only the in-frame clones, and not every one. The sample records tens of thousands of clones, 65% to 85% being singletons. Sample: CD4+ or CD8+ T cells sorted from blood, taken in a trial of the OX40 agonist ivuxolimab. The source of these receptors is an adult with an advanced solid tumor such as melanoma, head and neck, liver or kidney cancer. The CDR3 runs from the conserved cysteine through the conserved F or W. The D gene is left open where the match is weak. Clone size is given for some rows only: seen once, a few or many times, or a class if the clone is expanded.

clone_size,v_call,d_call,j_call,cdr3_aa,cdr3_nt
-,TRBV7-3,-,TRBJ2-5,CASSLARQETQYF,TGTGCCAGCAGCTTAGCTAGACAAGAGACCCAGTACTTC
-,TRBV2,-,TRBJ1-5,CASSEWESQPQHF,TGTGCCAGCAGTGAATGGGAGTCTCAGCCCCAGCATTTT
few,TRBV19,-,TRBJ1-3,CASSIAPGGNTIYF,TGTGCCAGTAGTATAGCGCCGGGAGGAAACACCATATATTTT
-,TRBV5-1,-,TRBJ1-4,CASSLQGGEKLFF,TGCGCCAGCAGCTTGCAGGGAGGCGAAAAACTGTTTTTT
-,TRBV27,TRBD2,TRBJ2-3,CASSLGGGSDTQYF,TGTGCCAGCAGTTTGGGCGGGGGGTCGGATACGCAGTATTTT
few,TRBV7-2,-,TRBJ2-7,CASSPGPYEQYF,TGTGCCAGCAGCCCGGGCCCCTACGAGCAGTACTTC
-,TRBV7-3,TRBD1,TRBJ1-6,CASSQQGAYNSPLHF,TGTGCCAGCAGCCAACAGGGGGCGTACAATTCACCCCTCCACTTT
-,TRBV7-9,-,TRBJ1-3,CASSLSDSGNTIYF,TGTGCCAGCAGCTTATCTGACTCTGGAAACACCATATATTTT
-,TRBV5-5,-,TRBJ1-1,CASSYTVGTEAFF,TGTGCCAGCAGCTACACAGTGGGCACTGAAGCTTTCTTT
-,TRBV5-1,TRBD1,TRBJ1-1,CASSLAGQGTSEAFF,TGCGCCAGCAGCTTGGCGGGACAGGGGACATCCGAAGCTTTCTTT
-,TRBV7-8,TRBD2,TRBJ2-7,CASSPKREAGYEQYF,TGTGCCAGCAGCCCCAAGCGGGAGGCGGGCTACGAGCAGTACTTC
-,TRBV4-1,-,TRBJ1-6,CASSQESYIGQMFTPLHF,TGCGCCAGCAGCCAGGAAAGTTACATCGGACAGATGTTTACACCCCTCCACTTT
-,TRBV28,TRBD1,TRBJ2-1,CASRSTGSSYNEQFF,TGTGCCAGCAGATCGACAGGGAGTTCCTACAATGAGCAGTTCTTC
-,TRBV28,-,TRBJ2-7,CASSFSTYEQYF,TGTGCCAGCAGTTTTAGTACCTACGAGCAGTACTTC
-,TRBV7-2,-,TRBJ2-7,CASSLARDPEQYF,TGTGCCAGCAGCTTAGCGCGGGACCCGGAGCAGTACTTC
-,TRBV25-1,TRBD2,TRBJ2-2,CASSSSGGSNTGELFF,TGTGCCAGCAGTAGTAGCGGGGGGTCGAACACCGGGGAGCTGTTTTTT
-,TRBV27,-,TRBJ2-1,CASSFTAGPYNEQFF,TGTGCCAGCAGTTTTACGGCGGGCCCTTACAATGAGCAGTTCTTC
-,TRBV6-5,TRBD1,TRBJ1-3,CASSTGTGAGNTIYF,TGTGCCAGCAGTACTGGGACAGGGGCTGGAAACACCATATATTTT
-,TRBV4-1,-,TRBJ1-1,CASSQVGSLNTEAFF,TGCGCCAGCAGCCAAGTGGGCTCCCTGAACACTGAAGCTTTCTTT
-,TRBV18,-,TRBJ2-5,CASSPYQETQYF,TGTGCCAGCTCACCTTACCAAGAGACCCAGTACTTC
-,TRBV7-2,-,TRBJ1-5,CASSLQGSGPQHF,TGTGCCAGCAGCTTGCAGGGTTCGGGGCCCCAGCATTTT
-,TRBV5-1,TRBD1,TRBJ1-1,CASSRTGVARRDTEAFF,TGCGCCAGCAGCAGAACAGGGGTCGCCCGCCGGGACACTGAAGCTTTCTTT
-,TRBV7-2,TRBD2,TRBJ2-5,CASSSSGPQETQYF,TGTGCCAGCAGCTCTAGCGGCCCCCAAGAGACCCAGTACTTC
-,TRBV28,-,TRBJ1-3,CASRGADSGNTIYF,TGTGCCAGCAGAGGCGCGGACTCTGGAAACACCATATATTTT